These 20 T cell receptor beta chains were sequenced from one sample in a study of blood T cell dynamics during melanoma immunotherapy (dated by TCRdb to about 2020). According to the study, the label for this sample's time point signals: week 3, after first cycle of checkpoint inhibitor. Receptor amplification or capture employed the immunoSEQ multiplex PCR assay. TCRdb's version of the immuneACCESS table is confined to in-frame rearrangements and falls short of the full clone set. An unresolved V gene accounts for under half of the shortfall where checked; the remainder is of unknown origin. Across this sample there are under 20,000 clones, with nearly 90% seen only once. The biggest ten clones account for about 6.8% of the sample. This sample comprised blood, obtained from a patient treated with checkpoint blockade. The receptors shown here come from a human donor with melanoma.

The chain joins TRBV9 to TRBJ1-3; D is uncertain. The CDR3 sequence is 16 residues long. V dropped 0 bases and J dropped 0 bases, with 10 bases sitting between them. CDR1 and CDR2 from the germline V gene are SGDLS and YYNGEE. This CDR3 reads CASSVEAESSGNTIYF. DNA of the CDR3: TGTGCCAGCAGCGTAGAGGCGGAGAGCTCTGGAAACACCATATATTTT.

The chain uses TRBV27 and TRBJ2-1; D gene ambiguous. There are 13 residues in the CDR3. Trimming took 2 bases from V and 6 from J, leaving 8 bases between them. Germline-derived CDR1 and CDR2 are MNHEY and SMNVEV (reference sequence). As DNA, the CDR3 is TGTGCCAGCAGTTTAAGGGATATCAATGAGCAGTTCTTC. As protein: CASSLRDINEQFF.

The chain joins TRBV19 to TRBJ2-2, with a weak D call TRBD2 (6 bases). Trimming removed 3 bases from V and 4 bases from J, with 9 bases in between. The CDR3 is 14 residues long. The V gene's germline CDR1 is LNHDA and CDR2 SQIVND (reference sequence). The CDR3 sequence is CASSMGGLTGELFF. The CDR3 nucleotides read TGTGCCAGTAGTATGGGGGGACTCACCGGGGAGCTGTTTTTT.

V is TRBV19 and J is TRBJ1-5; no firm D call. Germline V gene sequence: CDR1 LNHDA, CDR2 SQIVND (reference sequence). This CDR3 is built from 14 residues. Trimming took off 5 bases at V and 6 bases at J, with 14 bases between the two ends. This CDR3 is CASSAPLTGQPQHF. DNA for the CDR3: TGTGCCAGTAGTGCCCCTTTAACCGGTCAGCCCCAGCATTTT.

This chain uses TRBV6-1 with TRBJ2-5, with D possibly TRBD1 on 5 matching bases. There are 15 residues in the CDR3. Germline assignment: CDR1 MNHNS and CDR2 SASEGT. Trimming took 0 bases from V and 9 from J, leaving 17 bases between them. CDR3 coding DNA: TGTGCCAGCAGTGAAGCGTTGGGCCAGGGCGAGGCCCAGTACTTC. Translating it yields CASSEALGQGEAQYF.

In nucleotides, the CDR3 is TGTGCCAGCAGCCAAGATTACCTCAGAGGGGAAGATACGCAGTATTTT. Amino acids: CASSQDYLRGEDTQYF. The chain recombines TRBV4-2 with TRBJ2-3; D tentatively fits TRBD1 or TRBD2 (5 bases each). Trimming took off 0 bases at V and 5 bases at J, with 15 bases between the two ends. The CDR3 loop spans 16 amino acids. Per the germline V gene, CDR1 is LGHNA and CDR2 is YNFKEQ.

The gene calls are TRBV10-3 and TRBJ2-1; TRBD2 agrees at 11 bases. Germline CDR1 ENHRY, CDR2 SYGVKD. The ends lost 0 bases at V and 6 bases at J; junction bases unmatched: 7. This CDR3 spans 17 amino acids. CDR3 residues: CAISESASGRPFNEQFF. The CDR3 DNA sequence: TGTGCCATCAGTGAGTCTGCTAGCGGGAGGCCTTTCAATGAGCAGTTCTTC.

V usage is TRBV5-4 and J usage is TRBJ1-4; 8 positions agree with TRBD1. There are 15 residues in the CDR3. Germline loops: CDR1 SGHNT, CDR2 YYREEE (reference sequence). V shed 4 bases, J shed 7 bases, and the junction held 9 bases outside the gene matches. The CDR3 DNA reads as TGTGCCAGCAGCCTGAGACAGGGGACGAGTGAAAAACTGTTTTTT. This codes for CASSLRQGTSEKLFF.

DNA for the CDR3: TGTGCCAGCAGCGGCGGTTTTAGCAATCAGCCCCAGCATTTT. It specifies CASSGGFSNQPQHF. This sequence joins TRBV4-2 and TRBJ1-5, with no clear D. The germline V gene has CDR1 LGHNA and CDR2 YNFKEQ. V was cut by 5 bases and J by 0 bases, with 8 bases left in between. CDR3 length: 14 amino acids.

As regards this clone: An end of the junction does not agree with germline; a read error may underlie this. This chain uses TRBV7-9 with TRBJ2-1, with TRBD2 matching over 9 bases. The CDR3 covers 14 residues. Germline V gene sequence: CDR1 SEHNR, CDR2 FQNEAQ (reference sequence). The DNA of the CDR3 is TGTGCCAGCAGCATAGCGGGAGCGGGGGATGAGCAGTTCTTC. This gives the protein CASSIAGAGDEQFF.

As to this clone: At one boundary the junction diverges from the germline segment, which might be a read error. The V and J genes are TRBV7-7 and TRBJ2-1; D call uncertain. Germline V gene data show CDR1 as SSHAT and CDR2 as FNYEAQ (reference sequence). This CDR3 region has 14 residues. The CDR3 region has the DNA TGTGCTAGCAGCTTAGCTTCGGAGTCGAATGAGCAGTTCTTC. Protein sequence: CASSLASESNEQFF.

V is TRBV9 and J is TRBJ2-7, with TRBD1 identical over 7 bases. Trimming at V came to 0 bases and at J to 3 bases, leaving 3 bases not matched to a gene. The germline gives CDR1 SGDLS, CDR2 YYNGEE. CDR3 length: 14 residues. The CDR3 region has the DNA TGTGCCAGCAGCGTAGACAGGGGAAACTACGAGCAGTACTTC. This gives the protein CASSVDRGNYEQYF.

J is TRBJ2-7 and V is TRBV6-1; D uncertain. V gave up 8 bases and J gave up 7 bases, with 18 bases separating them. Germline CDR1 MNHNS, CDR2 SASEGT. The CDR3 runs to 13 residues. CDR3 DNA sequence: TGTGCCAGCTTACGGACCATGATTTGGGAGCAGTACTTC. Its protein is CASLRTMIWEQYF.

The gene calls are TRBV6-4 and TRBJ1-5; no clear D. The CDR3 length is 13 residues. Between the trimmed V and J ends, which lost 6 bases and 0 bases, there was a span of 6 bases. Germline V gene lookup returns CDR1 MRHNA and CDR2 SNTAGT. The CDR3 coding sequence is TGTGCCAGCAGCCTTAATAGCAATCAGCCCCAGCATTTT. This encodes CASSLNSNQPQHF.

The chain uses TRBV19 and TRBJ2-3; the D is unclear. In germline, CDR1 is LNHDA, CDR2 SQIVND (reference sequence). The CDR3 runs to 14 residues. The ends were cut back, 4 bases at V and 6 bases at J, with 14 bases in the middle. This CDR3 reads CASSNGGSEDTQYF. The CDR3 coding sequence is TGTGCCAGTAGTAATGGTGGCAGTGAGGATACGCAGTATTTT.

The chain combines TRBV29-1 with TRBJ2-1, with 12 bases fitting TRBD2. The CDR3 is made up of 13 amino acids. Trimming took 7 bases from V and 7 from J; bases not matched to a gene: 5. From germline, CDR1 is SQVTM and CDR2 ANQGSEA. The CDR3 bases are TGCAGCGGCAGGACTAGCGGGAAGAATGAGCAGTTCTTC. This gives the protein CSGRTSGKNEQFF.

J is TRBJ1-5 and V is TRBV28; tentative D call: TRBD1 (5 bases). Germline V gene sequence: CDR1 MDHEN, CDR2 SYDVKM. Trimming shortened V by 7 bases and J by 2 bases, and 12 bases separated the two germline ends. The CDR3 totals 14 residues. The DNA of the CDR3 is TGTGCCAGCAACAGACTGGGGGGCAATCAGCCCCAGCATTTT. The encoded protein is CASNRLGGNQPQHF.

V is TRBV7-5 and J is TRBJ2-3; the D call in the table, TRBD2, was not verified against the DNA. TRBV7-5 is a pseudogene segment. The CDR3 covers 17 residues. Here the CDR3 DNA reads TGTGTCAGAAGCTTAGGGACTAGCGGAAAATTCACAGATACGCAGTATTTT. Encoded protein: CVRSLGTSGKFTDTQYF.

The chain combines TRBV9 with TRBJ2-1, with 13 bases fitting TRBD2. Germline lookup yields CDR1 SGDLS and CDR2 YYNGEE. Trimming took 4 bases from V and 9 from J; bases not matched to a gene: 16. The CDR3 sequence is 18 residues long. This CDR3 reads CASSLTPGLAGKGSEQFF. The CDR3 nucleotides are TGTGCCAGCAGCCTTACGCCGGGACTAGCGGGAAAAGGGAGTGAGCAGTTCTTC. The full variable domain, in which reference TRBV9 and TRBJ2-1 provide the parts outside the CDR3, is DSGVTQTPKHLITATGQRVTLRCSPRSGDLSVYWYQQSLDQGLQFLIQYYNGEERAKGNILERFSAQQFPDLHSELNLSSLELGDSALYFCASSLTPGLAGKGSEQFFGPGTRLTVL.

The chain joins TRBV6-5 to TRBJ1-1; D is ambiguous. Germline V gives CDR1 MNHEY, CDR2 SVGAGI. V lost 4 bases and J 3 bases, leaving 15 bases between the germline ends. This CDR3 is built from 15 residues. CDR3: CASSFRAPRDTEAFF. The CDR3 DNA follows: TGTGCCAGCAGTTTTCGGGCTCCTCGGGACACTGAAGCTTTCTTT.